This note documents a single T cell receptor beta chain sequence. The antigen remains undetermined. The data stem from a study of shared clonotypes between healthy human individuals. The wider study: Per donor, CD8 memory used one plate, CD8 naive used two, CD4 memory used three and CD4 naive used three.

Per the germline V gene, CDR1 is SGHAT and CDR2 is FQNNGV. V lost 6 bases to trimming and J lost 4 bases, with 15 bases between them. The CDR3 runs to 14 residues. Study conclusions and caveats: As a rule, naive subsets had a larger estimated richness than memory subsets.

Evenly divided among several immunoSEQ plates was the genomic DNA of each subset. Measured with immunoSEQ multiplex PCR; TCRdb has only the in-frame clones, and not every one. The repertoire has roughly 2.6 million clones, around 90% of them found once; the top ten carry under 0.15%. This sequence was found in a man aged 18 to 35 in good health. The chain combines TRBV11-2 with TRBJ2-5; no clear D gene. Sequenced sample: naive CD4+ T cells sorted from blood. The subset denotes: CD45RA+ positively selected. The CDR3 coding sequence is TGTGCCAGCAGACGAAACTTTATTATAGAGACCCAGTACTTC. Residues: CASRRNFIIETQYF. The whole variable domain, remainder taken from reference TRBV11-2 and TRBJ2-5, is EAGVAQSPRYKIIEKRQSVAFWCNPISGHATLYWYQQILGQGPKLLIQFQNNGVVDDSQLPKDRFSAERLKGVDSTLKIQPAKLEDSAVYLCASRRNFIIETQYFGPGTRLLVL.